Below are 24 T cell receptor beta chains sequenced from a single sample in a study of pediatric ulcerative colitis (dated by TCRdb to between 2017 and 2020). The protocol used for the library was the immunoSEQ multiplex PCR assay. Held by TCRdb, this immuneACCESS table contains in-frame sequences only and omits some clones. Under half of the omission traces to an unresolved V gene where checked; the cause of the rest is unknown. The sample has some 37,000 clones on record, about 80% of them singletons. Together, the top ten hold about 0.73% of the sample. During colonoscopy, one to two pinch biopsies were obtained from the rectum for research purposes. The sample was gut tissue. Receptors originate from a boy aged 5-17 years with moderate ulcerative colitis.

The chain has TRBV18 and TRBJ2-7; 10 nucleotides line up with TRBD1. The CDR3 runs 16 residues. The germline V gene has CDR1 KGHSH and CDR2 LQKENI. The V segment lost 3 bases and the J segment 3 bases; nucleotides outside the gene matches: 8. CDR3 loop: CASSPTGTGALYEQYF. In DNA, the CDR3 is TGTGCCAGCTCACCTACCGGGACAGGGGCCCTCTACGAGCAGTACTTC.

The CDR3 bases are TGTGCCAGCAGCCCCACGCACGGGAGGGGGACCGGGGAGCTGTTTTTT. Translated: CASSPTHGRGTGELFF. This chain links TRBV7-2 with TRBJ2-2; TRBD2 matches at 8 bases. CDR1 and CDR2 (germline): SGHTA, FQGNSA. The V and J ends lost 5 bases and 5 bases, in that order; junction bases with no gene match: 10. The CDR3 is made up of 16 amino acids.

The rearrangement joins TRBV6-5 to TRBJ2-7; D remains unclear. Germline V gene sequence: CDR1 MNHEY, CDR2 SVGAGI. Trimming shortened V by 4 bases and J by 5 bases, and 9 bases separated the two germline ends. The CDR3 sequence is 12 residues long. The CDR3 reads CASSSPKDEQYF. The DNA of the CDR3 is TGTGCCAGCAGTTCCCCCAAGGACGAGCAGTACTTC.

The chain uses TRBV6-1 and TRBJ1-2; 11 nucleotides line up with TRBD1. The J segment lost 4 bases and the V segment lost 1 base, leaving 2 bases of the junction unmatched. This CDR3 is built from 15 residues. Germline values: CDR1 MNHNS, CDR2 SASEGT. The CDR3 DNA is TGTGCCAGCAGTGAAGGGACAGGGGGCTCCTATGGCTACACCTTC. It translates to CASSEGTGGSYGYTF.

This chain uses TRBV5-6 with TRBJ1-1, with D hard to call. Germline V lookup: CDR1 SGHDT, CDR2 YYEEEE. There are 13 residues in the CDR3. V was shortened by 1 base and J by 4 bases, with 8 bases between the two germline ends. The CDR3 region has the DNA TGTGCCAGCAGCTTGTCGGTTCGCACTGAAGCTTTCTTT. It yields the protein CASSLSVRTEAFF.

This clone appeared a single time. J is TRBJ2-1 and V is TRBV15; 8 bases fit TRBD2. V lost 1 base, J lost 4 bases, and 6 bases stayed unmatched. The CDR3 extends over 16 amino acids. CDR1 and CDR2 (germline): LNHNV, YYDKDF (reference sequence). CDR3 residues: CATSRAGGIPYNEQFF. Written as DNA, the CDR3 is TGTGCCACCAGCAGAGCGGGGGGGATCCCATACAATGAGCAGTTCTTC.

CDR3 DNA: TGTGCCAGCAGCTTGAAGGACAGGGGCTACACTGAAGCTTTCTTT. Protein sequence: CASSLKDRGYTEAFF. The V gene is TRBV5-4, the J gene TRBJ1-1; 9 positions match TRBD1. V trimming: 1 base; J trimming: 3 bases; junction bases outside the gene matches: 4. CDR1 and CDR2 from the germline V gene are SGHNT and YYREEE (reference sequence). CDR3 length: 15 amino acids.

This chain uses TRBV6-6 with TRBJ1-1, with D unclear. Germline lookup yields CDR1 MNHNY and CDR2 SVGAGI (reference sequence). The CDR3 has 12 residues. Deletions cut 8 bases from V and 2 bases from J, with 9 bases between. The CDR3, as DNA: TGTGCCAGCTTGAGGGTCAACACTGAAGCTTTCTTT. It translates to CASLRVNTEAFF.

The sample holds one count of this clone. The rearrangement joins TRBV7-2 to TRBJ1-1; tentatively, D is TRBD1 (5 bases). Trimming stripped 7 bases from V and 0 bases from J, with 12 bases between. The V gene's germline CDR1 is SGHTA and CDR2 FQGNSA. CDR3 length: 14 residues. CDR3 sequence (DNA): TGTGCCAGCACCCAGGGACTCCTGAACACTGAAGCTTTCTTT. Amino acid sequence: CASTQGLLNTEAFF.

This clone has only a few counts. The chain joins TRBV30 to TRBJ2-2; 11 positions match TRBD2. CDR3 length equals 15 residues. V trimming: 2 bases; J trimming: 4 bases; junction bases outside the gene matches: 3. Germline V gives CDR1 GTSNPN, CDR2 SVGIG (reference sequence). The DNA for the CDR3 is TGTGCCTGGAGTAGACTAGCGGGGACCACCGGGGAGCTGTTTTTT. Its translation: CAWSRLAGTTGELFF.

The J gene is TRBJ2-1, the V gene TRBV5-4; D perhaps matches TRBD1 (5 bases). CDR3 size: 15 residues. From germline, CDR1 is SGHNT and CDR2 YYREEE (reference sequence). The V gene lost 2 bases and the J gene lost 3 bases, with 12 bases spanning the gap. CDR3 sequence (DNA): TGTGCCAGCAGCTTAGAAGGCAGGGTCTACAATGAGCAGTTCTTC. Its protein is CASSLEGRVYNEQFF.

This clone was counted a few times. This CDR3 is CASRLFSGTSDGYTF. CDR3 DNA: TGCGCCAGCAGGCTCTTTTCAGGGACGAGTGATGGCTACACCTTC. The chain joins TRBV5-1 to TRBJ1-2, with D possibly matching TRBD1 (5 bases). V lost 5 bases to trimming and J lost 6 bases, with 20 bases between them. Looked up from germline, CDR1 is SGHRS and CDR2 is YFSETQ. This CDR3 has 15 residues.

This chain joins TRBV7-3 and TRBJ2-1; unclear D gene. CDR3 length: 17 residues. Germline CDR1 SGHTA, CDR2 FQGTGA. The germline V and J ends were trimmed by 2 bases and 8 bases, with 22 bases remaining between them. The CDR3 DNA follows: TGTGCCAGCAGCTTACAGCCTGGAATCGGTCGGCGCGATGAGCAGTTCTTC. Translating gives CASSLQPGIGRRDEQFF.

The chain carries TRBV2 and TRBJ2-5, with TRBD2 matching over 8 bases. V was pared by 4 bases and J by 5 bases, with 6 bases of the junction left unmatched. Germline CDR1 and CDR2: SNHLY and FYNNEI. CDR3 length: 14 amino acids. CDR3 residues: CASSVTAGEETQYF. The CDR3 bases are TGTGCCAGCAGTGTCACAGCGGGAGAGGAGACCCAGTACTTC.

This clone was found once. The chain employs TRBV27 and TRBJ1-1; 7 bases are a match to TRBD1. The CDR3 loop spans 16 amino acids. The junction had 9 bases not matched to a gene; V was cut back by 5 bases and J by 0 bases. The V gene's germline CDR1 is MNHEY and CDR2 SMNVEV (reference sequence). CDR3 amino acids: CASSPSRGVMNTEAFF. CDR3 DNA sequence: TGTGCCAGCAGTCCCTCCAGGGGGGTTATGAACACTGAAGCTTTCTTT.

The count of this clone is one. The chain combines TRBV10-1 with TRBJ2-7; maybe TRBD1 (6 bases). Germline V lookup: CDR1 WNHNN, CDR2 SYGVQD (reference sequence). This CDR3 is built from 13 residues. Trimming pared 4 bases from V and 5 bases from J, leaving 12 bases between. The CDR3 region is CASSVNRVNEQYF. CDR3 sequence (DNA): TGCGCCAGCAGTGTTAACAGGGTTAACGAGCAGTACTTC.

The rearrangement joins TRBV10-3 to TRBJ2-5; D may be TRBD2 (5 bases). This CDR3 has 14 residues. Trimming shortened V by 0 bases and J by 3 bases, and 8 bases separated the two germline ends. Germline values: CDR1 ENHRY, CDR2 SYGVKD. The CDR3 loop is CAISESWEKETQYF. The CDR3 bases are TGTGCCATCAGTGAGTCGTGGGAGAAAGAGACCCAGTACTTC.

V and J are TRBV7-2 and TRBJ2-3; D may be TRBD1 or TRBD2 (6 bases each). V gave up 6 bases and J gave up 0 bases, with 10 bases separating them. Germline V gene data show CDR1 as SGHTA and CDR2 as FQGNSA. This CDR3 has 14 residues. CDR3 region: CASSPGASTDTQYF. In nucleotides, the CDR3 is TGTGCCAGCAGTCCGGGGGCTAGCACAGATACGCAGTATTTT.

The CDR3 region is CAAAPAGTANTGELFF. CDR3 DNA: TGTGCCGCAGCTCCAGCCGGGACAGCGAACACCGGGGAGCTGTTTTTT. The chain is built from TRBV2 and TRBJ2-2, with 7 nucleotides matching TRBD1. The CDR3 is made up of 16 amino acids. J was trimmed by 0 bases and V by 11 bases; bases with no gene match: 12. Germline CDR1 is SNHLY and CDR2 is FYNNEI.

The rearrangement links TRBV28 to TRBJ2-7, with D possibly being TRBD2 (6 bases). The V and J ends lost 4 bases and 10 bases respectively, with 23 bases between them. Germline V gives CDR1 MDHEN, CDR2 SYDVKM. This CDR3 has 15 residues. This CDR3 reads CASSSAGGVGSKQYF. The CDR3 coding sequence is TGTGCCAGCAGTTCCGCCGGGGGAGTGGGGTCAAAACAGTACTTC.

The gene calls are TRBV28 and TRBJ1-2; D gene unclear. V lost 3 bases and J 6 bases, leaving 17 bases between the germline ends. The germline V gene encodes CDR1 MDHEN and CDR2 SYDVKM. This CDR3 is built from 15 residues. CDR3 bases: TGTGCCAGCAGTTTGTCTGCGCTATTAGCTAATGGCTACACCTTC. This gives the protein CASSLSALLANGYTF.

The chain couples TRBV5-4 to TRBJ2-1; 7 bases are shared with TRBD2. Trimming cost V 0 bases and J 8 bases; bases outside gene matches: 8. Germline-derived CDR1 and CDR2 are SGHNT and YYREEE (reference sequence). The CDR3 spans 15 residues. CDR3 residues: CASSLEVGGFDEQFF. The CDR3 region has the DNA TGTGCCAGCAGCTTGGAGGTGGGAGGGTTCGATGAGCAGTTCTTC.

The chain has TRBV4-2 and TRBJ2-7, with D unresolved. The V and J ends lost 0 bases and 0 bases respectively, with 9 bases between them. Germline values: CDR1 LGHNA, CDR2 YNFKEQ. The CDR3 consists of 15 residues. The CDR3 sequence is CASSQDLRSSYEQYF. In DNA, the CDR3 is TGTGCCAGCAGCCAAGATCTCAGGAGCTCCTACGAGCAGTACTTC.

This chain connects TRBV6-5 to TRBJ2-7, with D possibly TRBD1 on 5 matching bases. Germline V gene lookup returns CDR1 MNHEY and CDR2 SVGAGI. The V and J ends lost 8 bases and 9 bases respectively, with 20 bases between them. The CDR3 length is 13 residues. The CDR3 reads CASAPLQGLVQYF. CDR3 in DNA: TGTGCCAGCGCACCTCTGCAGGGTTTGGTGCAGTACTTC.